This T cell receptor beta chain was captured in a study of tumor-infiltrating lymphocytes in primary liver carcinoma. Between about 18 and 33 mg of unsorted bulk tissue served as the source from which RNA and DNA were co-extracted. A constant-region primer primed TCR beta cDNA synthesis from 500 to 550 ng of total RNA. Each TCR beta library was derived from three nested multiplex PCR rounds that employed slightly modified ARM-PCR. TCRdb itself ran the multiplex PCR reads through MiXCR, one entry per CDR3 protein. The data hold 84,000 or so distinct CDR3 sequences, with 72% observed a single time. The sequence derives from a man in his forties with primary liver carcinoma and hepatitis B virus infection. The sample taken for sequencing was liver tumor tissue from sampling region 1. The subset was: tumor region T1, superior pole.

The CDR3: CAWTRGGGPEAFF. The CDR3 nucleotides are TGTGCCTGGACAAGAGGGGGGGGACCTGAAGCTTTCTTT. The gene calls are TRBV30 and TRBJ1-1; a possible D gene is TRBD1 (6 bases). The CDR3 has 13 residues. The germline gives CDR1 GTSNPN, CDR2 SVGIG (reference sequence). The V end was cut by 4 bases, the J end by 6 bases, with 15 bases between.